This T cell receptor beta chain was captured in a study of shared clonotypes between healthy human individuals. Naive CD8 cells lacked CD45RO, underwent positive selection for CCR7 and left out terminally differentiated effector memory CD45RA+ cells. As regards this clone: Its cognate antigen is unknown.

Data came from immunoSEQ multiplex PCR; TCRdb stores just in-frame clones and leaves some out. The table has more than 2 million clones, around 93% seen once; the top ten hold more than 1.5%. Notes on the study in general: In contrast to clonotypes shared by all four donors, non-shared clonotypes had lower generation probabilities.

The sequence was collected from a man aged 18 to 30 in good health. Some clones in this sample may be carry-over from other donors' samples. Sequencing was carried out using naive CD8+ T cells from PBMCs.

In DNA, the CDR3 is TGTGCCAGCAGTGAAGGGGTCAGGGGGCCTGAAGCTTTCTTT. This codes for CASSEGVRGPEAFF. The V and J genes are TRBV6-1 and TRBJ1-1; 8 bases are a match to TRBD1. With 1 base clipped from V and 6 bases from J, the junction kept 4 bases outside the gene matches. Germline CDR1 MNHNS, CDR2 SASEGT. The CDR3 is 14 residues long.